The clone carrying this T cell receptor (beta chain) was detected many times. Its antigen is not known. TCRdb used MiXCR to reprocess the RT-PCR reads, holding one entry per CDR3 protein. This sample has 450,000 to 600,000 distinct CDR3 sequences, with around 8% found just once. This sample stems from a study of response to subunit inactivated influenza vaccine. Study conclusions and caveats: Authors suggested each seasonal influenza vaccination recruits few new T cells.

The sequencing used PBMCs from blood, collected about 23 months after vaccination. This clonotype originated in a man between 50 and 75 years old who received an inactivated influenza vaccine.

Written as DNA, the CDR3 is TGTGCCAGCAGCTGGGGACAGGACAACATTCAGTACTTC. This codes for CASSWGQDNIQYF. This sequence joins TRBV5-5 and TRBJ2-4; 8 bases are a match to TRBD1. After removal of 3 bases from V and 7 bases from J, the junction contained 3 bases not matched to a gene. This CDR3 is built from 13 residues. Germline V lookup: CDR1 SGHKS, CDR2 YYEKEE (reference sequence).